Shown below are 30 T cell receptor beta chains from a single sample sequenced in a study of blood T cell repertoires in COVID-19. Method: immunoSEQ multiplex PCR; TCRdb's copy keeps in-frame clones and lacks some. The sample yields about 240,000 clones, 70% to 90% seen once. Sample: PBMCs or T cells enriched from blood (not recorded which). The receptors were gathered from a woman in her 40s with acute COVID-19.

This clone has just a few counts. V gene TRBV19 combines with J gene TRBJ2-3; 13 nucleotides match TRBD2. The junction had 10 bases not matched to a gene; V was cut back by 5 bases and J by 8 bases. The germline V gene has CDR1 LNHDA and CDR2 SQIVND (reference sequence). CDR3 length: 16 residues. In DNA, the CDR3 is TGTGCCAGTAGTGTTCGGAGACTAGCGGGAGGCCTTACGCAGTATTTT. Translation: CASSVRRLAGGLTQYF.

This chain's CDR3 is CASSGGGGTDTQYF. The DNA of the CDR3 is TGTGCCAGCAGCGGTGGAGGGGGCACAGATACGCAGTATTTT. The chain combines TRBV9 with TRBJ2-3; weak D call: TRBD2 (6 bases). Germline V lookup: CDR1 SGDLS, CDR2 YYNGEE. This CDR3 region has 14 residues. The V end lost 3 bases, the J end lost 1 base, and 9 bases lay between the germline ends.

The chain carries TRBV7-9 and TRBJ1-2, with 7 positions matching TRBD1. The CDR3 covers 15 residues. The junction had 6 bases not matched to a gene; V was cut back by 3 bases and J by 2 bases. The V gene's germline CDR1 is SEHNR and CDR2 FQNEAQ (reference sequence). The CDR3 region has the DNA TGTGCCAGCAGCTTCCTGACAGGGACAAACTATGGCTACACCTTC. As protein: CASSFLTGTNYGYTF.

The CDR3, as DNA: TGTGCCAGCAGTGACAGTAATTCACCCCTCCACTTT. It codes for CASSDSNSPLHF. This chain uses TRBV25-1 with TRBJ1-6, with D unclear. Germline-derived CDR1 and CDR2 are MGHDK and SYGVNS. Trimming pared 3 bases from V and 6 bases from J, leaving 3 bases between. The CDR3 extends over 12 amino acids.

In its sample, this clone was seen a few times. The rearrangement uses TRBV5-6 and TRBJ1-2, with 7 nucleotides matching TRBD1. Losses at the gene ends were 5 bases for V and 2 bases for J; bases not matched to a gene: 3. The CDR3 runs to 13 residues. CDR1 is SGHDT and CDR2 is YYEEEE in the germline V gene. The CDR3 loop is CASRPTGNYGYTF. The CDR3 nucleotides are TGTGCCAGCAGACCGACAGGGAACTATGGCTACACCTTC.

This chain links TRBV27 with TRBJ2-1, with D unresolved. V lost 3 bases, J lost 5 bases, and 8 bases lay in between. The V gene's germline CDR1 is MNHEY and CDR2 SMNVEV (reference sequence). The CDR3 covers 13 residues. The CDR3 region has the DNA TGTGCCAGCAGTTTCGACACCAACAATGAGCAGTTCTTC. It encodes CASSFDTNNEQFF.

The chain has TRBV7-3 and TRBJ2-1, with TRBD2 identical over 8 bases. The CDR3 is 15 residues long. With 5 bases clipped from V and 0 bases from J, the junction kept 3 bases outside the gene matches. Germline V lookup: CDR1 SGHTA, CDR2 FQGTGA. The CDR3 nucleotides are TGTGCCAGCAGCGCCAGCGGGAGCTCCTACAATGAGCAGTTCTTC. It encodes CASSASGSSYNEQFF.

The rearrangement joins TRBV2 to TRBJ2-7; 7 bases map to TRBD2. V dropped 1 base and J dropped 5; count of bases not matched to a gene: 5. Per the germline V gene, CDR1 is SNHLY and CDR2 is FYNNEI. CDR3 length: 14 amino acids. The CDR3 loop reads CASSEGREWDEQYF. In DNA, the CDR3 is TGTGCCAGCAGTGAAGGGCGGGAGTGGGACGAGCAGTACTTC.

The CDR3 spells CASSLAGTGLGNTIYF. The CDR3, as DNA: TGTGCCAGCAGCTTAGCGGGGACAGGGCTAGGAAACACCATATATTTT. The chain recombines TRBV7-9 with TRBJ1-3; the match to TRBD1 covers 9 bases. This CDR3 comprises 16 residues. From germline, CDR1 is SEHNR and CDR2 FQNEAQ (reference sequence). Trimming at V came to 0 bases and at J to 4 bases, leaving 4 bases not matched to a gene.

The chain links TRBV18 to TRBJ1-1; 7 nucleotides match TRBD1. The V and J ends lost 1 base and 7 bases, in that order; junction bases with no gene match: 3. CDR3 size: 13 residues. In germline, CDR1 is KGHSH, CDR2 LQKENI. The CDR3 region is CASSPQGANEAFF. The CDR3 nucleotides are TGTGCCAGCTCACCACAGGGGGCAAATGAAGCTTTCTTT.

The rearrangement links TRBV5-1 to TRBJ1-4; tentative D call: TRBD1 (5 bases). V was trimmed by 2 bases and J by 8 bases, leaving 16 bases between them. The CDR3 is 15 amino acids. CDR1 is SGHRS, CDR2 YFSETQ, per germline. Written as DNA, the CDR3 is TGCGCCAGCAGCTTCCGGGGGGATCTTGGGGAAAAACTGTTTTTT. As protein: CASSFRGDLGEKLFF.

This chain uses TRBV14 with TRBJ2-1, with D tentatively TRBD1 (5 bases). CDR3 length equals 15 residues. The germline V gene has CDR1 SGHDN and CDR2 FVKESK. The V and J ends lost 2 bases and 9 bases respectively, with 17 bases between them. The CDR3 spells CASSQSSLARVEQFF. DNA for the CDR3: TGTGCCAGCAGCCAATCTTCCCTGGCCAGGGTTGAGCAGTTCTTC.

The chain uses TRBV4-1 and TRBJ2-5, with 11 bases lining up with TRBD2. This CDR3 has 18 residues. The trim removed 0 bases at V and 5 bases at J, leaving 11 bases unmatched. The germline gives CDR1 MGHRA, CDR2 YSYEKL. CDR3 nucleotide sequence: TGCGCCAGCAGCCAAGACCCTAATAGCGGGAGGGCCGGGGAGACCCAGTACTTC. Protein sequence: CASSQDPNSGRAGETQYF.

The CDR3 loop is CATSNRTPNNEQFF. The CDR3 DNA sequence: TGTGCCACCAGCAATAGGACACCTAACAATGAGCAGTTCTTC. The chain carries TRBV15 and TRBJ2-1; weak D call: TRBD1 (5 bases). The germline V gene encodes CDR1 LNHNV and CDR2 YYDKDF (reference sequence). The germline V and J ends were trimmed by 4 bases and 5 bases, with 12 bases remaining between them. This CDR3 contains 14 residues.

The V call is TRBV5-1, the J call TRBJ2-1; 14 nucleotides line up with TRBD2. Germline lookup yields CDR1 SGHRS and CDR2 YFSETQ. This CDR3 is 18 amino acids long. V gave up 2 bases and J gave up 0 bases; unmatched junction bases: 4. The CDR3 region is CASSLRLAGGRSYNEQFF. CDR3 coding DNA: TGCGCCAGCAGCTTACGACTAGCGGGAGGGCGCTCCTACAATGAGCAGTTCTTC.

The V call is TRBV6-5, the J call TRBJ1-4, with D hard to call. This CDR3 spans 14 amino acids. V lost 8 bases and J lost 8, with 18 bases in between. Germline values: CDR1 MNHEY, CDR2 SVGAGI. CDR3 protein: CASYSYNRPEKLFF. CDR3 DNA: TGTGCCAGCTACAGTTATAATCGTCCCGAAAAACTGTTTTTT.

The chain joins TRBV7-9 to TRBJ1-5, with TRBD1 matching 12 bases. V shed 5 bases and J 6 bases; nucleotides not matched to a gene: 8. This CDR3 contains 16 residues. Per the germline V gene, CDR1 is SEHNR and CDR2 is FQNEAQ (reference sequence). The CDR3 loop is CASSPWGQGAGQPQHF. Written as DNA, the CDR3 is TGTGCCAGCAGCCCTTGGGGACAGGGGGCTGGTCAGCCCCAGCATTTT.

The J gene is TRBJ2-5, the V gene TRBV4-2; the match to TRBD1 covers 8 bases. This CDR3 region has 20 residues. Looked up from germline, CDR1 is LGHNA and CDR2 is YNFKEQ. Trimming took 5 bases from V and 0 from J; bases not matched to a gene: 20. In nucleotides, the CDR3 is TGTGCCAGCAGCACACGCCTTGGCAGGGGGCTTGTGGGAGACCAAGAGACCCAGTACTTC. Translating it yields CASSTRLGRGLVGDQETQYF.

V gene TRBV25-1 combines with J gene TRBJ2-1, with 11 positions matching TRBD2. V trimming: 3 bases; J trimming: 3 bases; junction bases outside the gene matches: 4. The germline gives CDR1 MGHDK, CDR2 SYGVNS. There are 16 residues in the CDR3. Here the CDR3 DNA reads TGTGCCAGCAGTGATATAGCGGGAGGGAACTACAATGAGCAGTTCTTC. Protein sequence: CASSDIAGGNYNEQFF.

This chain uses TRBV11-3 with TRBJ2-1; TRBD1 matches at 10 bases. Per the germline V gene, CDR1 is SGHNT and CDR2 is YENEEA. The CDR3 is made up of 14 amino acids. The junction had 7 bases not matched to a gene; V was cut back by 8 bases and J by 6 bases. CDR3 protein: CASARDRGPNEQFF. DNA of the CDR3: TGTGCCAGCGCCCGGGACAGGGGCCCCAATGAGCAGTTCTTC.

V and J are TRBV5-1 and TRBJ2-1; TRBD2 is a possible D gene (6 bases). Between the trimmed V and J ends, which lost 1 base and 5 bases, there was a span of 10 bases. CDR3 length: 14 amino acids. The V gene's germline CDR1 is SGHRS and CDR2 YFSETQ. The CDR3 region is CASSLLRDDNEQFF. The CDR3 DNA follows: TGCGCCAGCAGCTTGTTGCGGGATGACAATGAGCAGTTCTTC. Variable domain in full (rest from reference TRBV5-1 and TRBJ2-1): KAGVTQTPRYLIKTRGQQVTLSCSPISGHRSVSWYQQTPGQGLQFLFEYFSETQRNKGNFPGRFSGRQFSNSRSEMNVSTLELGDSALYLCASSLLRDDNEQFFGPGTRLTVL.

The rearrangement joins TRBV21-1 to TRBJ2-1; the D segment call TRBD2 is taken from the table without a DNA check. TRBV21-1 is noted as a pseudogene. The CDR3 is 18 amino acids. The CDR3 loop is CASSNLSRGRALGNEQFF. DNA of the CDR3: TGTGCCAGCAGCAATCTTTCACGCGGGAGGGCCTTGGGCAATGAGCAGTTCTTC.

This clone was seen a single time. The CDR3 sequence: CASSILSRVGGYTF. CDR3 DNA sequence: TGTGCCAGTAGTATACTTTCCAGGGTAGGCGGCTACACCTTC. The chain uses TRBV19 and TRBJ1-2; the D gene is possibly TRBD1 (5 bases). CDR1 is LNHDA and CDR2 is SQIVND in the germline V gene (reference sequence). The length of the CDR3 is 14 residues. V dropped 2 bases and J dropped 8 bases, with 15 bases sitting between them.

This clone was recorded only once. The genes are TRBV27 and TRBJ1-5; D gene unclear. Trimming took off 1 base at V and 7 bases at J, with 11 bases between the two ends. Looked up from germline, CDR1 is MNHEY and CDR2 is SMNVEV (reference sequence). The CDR3 extends over 14 amino acids. The CDR3 region is CASSLYRVGQPQHF. The CDR3 coding sequence is TGTGCCAGCAGTTTATACCGGGTAGGCCAGCCCCAGCATTTT.

This chain joins TRBV9 and TRBJ1-3, with 8 bases fitting TRBD1. This CDR3 has 16 residues. CDR1 and CDR2 (germline): SGDLS, YYNGEE. V was pared by 3 bases and J by 2 bases, with 7 bases of the junction left unmatched. The CDR3 coding sequence is TGTGCCAGCAGCGGGTCACAGGGGGAGGCTGGAAACACCATATATTTT. It yields the protein CASSGSQGEAGNTIYF.

The chain couples TRBV30 to TRBJ1-5; TRBD1 might be the D (6 bases). The germline V and J ends were trimmed by 2 bases and 4 bases, with 9 bases remaining between them. The germline gives CDR1 GTSNPN, CDR2 SVGIG (reference sequence). The CDR3 runs to 13 residues. CDR3 bases: TGTGCCTGGAGTTTAAGGGGGAATCAGCCCCAGCATTTT. It is translated as CAWSLRGNQPQHF. The full variable domain, rest sourced from reference TRBV30 and TRBJ1-5, is SQTIHQWPATLVQPVGSPLSLECTVEGTSNPNLYWYRQAAGRGLQLLFYSVGIGQISSEVPQNLSASRPQDRQFILSSKKLLLSDSGFYLCAWSLRGNQPQHFGDGTRLSIL.

Note on this clone: Because it lacks the conserved phenylalanine or tryptophan at the end, this CDR3 is likely a read error. The limits of the CDR3 on the DNA are not certain, so only TCRdb's listed CDR3 is given. The J gene is TRBJ1-1, the V gene TRBV2; TRBD1 is the table's D call and was not checked against the DNA. The length of the CDR3 is 9 amino acids, counting both ends. The germline gives CDR1 SNHLY, CDR2 FYNNEI. This chain's CDR3 is CASSEGTPV.

There are a few counts of this clone. This chain joins TRBV28 and TRBJ1-1; a weak D match, TRBD1 (5 bases). Germline CDR1 MDHEN, CDR2 SYDVKM. The V end was cut by 4 bases, the J end by 1 base, with 10 bases between. CDR3 length: 14 residues. The CDR3 region has the DNA TGTGCCAGCAGTTCCAGGGCTAGGAACACTGAAGCTTTCTTT. Translated: CASSSRARNTEAFF.

The gene calls are TRBV5-6 and TRBJ2-7, with D perhaps TRBD1 (6 bases). CDR1 and CDR2 (germline): SGHDT, YYEEEE. The CDR3 is 14 amino acids. Trimming removed 3 bases from V and 7 bases from J, with 17 bases in between. The CDR3 loop is CASSYDVGAAEQYF. The CDR3 bases are TGTGCCAGCAGCTATGACGTGGGGGCGGCGGAGCAGTACTTC.

J is TRBJ2-3 and V is TRBV7-3; D may be TRBD2 (6 bases). Germline V CDR1 and CDR2: SGHTA, FQGTGA. Trimming shortened V by 2 bases and J by 2 bases, and 11 bases separated the two germline ends. This CDR3 is 15 amino acids long. The DNA for the CDR3 is TGTGCCAGCAGCTTAGCCGGGACTCCCACAGATACGCAGTATTTT. Residues: CASSLAGTPTDTQYF. The complete variable domain, with remaining parts taken from reference TRBV7-3 and TRBJ2-3, reads GAGVSQTPSNKVTEKGKYVELRCDPISGHTALYWYRQSLGQGPEFLIYFQGTGAADDSGLPNDRFFAVRPEGSVSTLKIQRTERGDSAVYLCASSLAGTPTDTQYFGPGTRLTVL.